Given below is one T cell receptor (beta chain) in context. Its target is not known. The data stem from a study of CD8 T cells in ankylosing spondylitis. Each CDR3 protein is one row after TCRdb ran MiXCR on the 5' RACE reads. The repertoire has approximately 520,000 distinct CDR3 sequences, roughly 5.2% of them found once; the top ten carry around 3.6%. Study observations and caveats: In ankylosing spondylitis blood, a motif of roughly 8 highly homologous TCR beta variants appeared characteristic.

Germline loops: CDR1 SGHVS, CDR2 FNYEAQ. V shed 5 bases and J 3 bases; nucleotides not matched to a gene: 7. The CDR3 is made up of 16 amino acids. This chain connects TRBV7-6 to TRBJ2-2; the match to TRBD1 covers 9 bases. Sequencing used blood, either unsorted or a sorted T cell fraction (not recorded which). The clonotype originates from a male donor with ankylosing spondylitis. The CDR3 DNA reads TGTGCCAGCAGCGCCACAGGGGGCGCGGACACCGGGGAGCTGTTTTTT. Protein: CASSATGGADTGELFF.